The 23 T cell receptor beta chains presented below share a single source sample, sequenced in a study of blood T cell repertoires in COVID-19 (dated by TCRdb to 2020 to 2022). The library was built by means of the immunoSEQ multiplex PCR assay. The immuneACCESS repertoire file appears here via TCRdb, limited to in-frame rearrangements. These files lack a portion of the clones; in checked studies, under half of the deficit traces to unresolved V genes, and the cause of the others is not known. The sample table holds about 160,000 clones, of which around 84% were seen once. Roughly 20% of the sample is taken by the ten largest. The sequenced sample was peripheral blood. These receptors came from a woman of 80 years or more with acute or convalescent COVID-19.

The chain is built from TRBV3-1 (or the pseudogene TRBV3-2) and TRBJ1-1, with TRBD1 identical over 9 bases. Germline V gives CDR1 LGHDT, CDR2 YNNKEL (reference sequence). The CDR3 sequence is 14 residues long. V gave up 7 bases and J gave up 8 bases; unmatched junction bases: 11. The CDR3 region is CASTYLQGAGEAFF. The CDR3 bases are TGTGCCAGCACCTACCTACAGGGGGCAGGGGAAGCTTTCTTT.

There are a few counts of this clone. CDR3 nucleotides: TGTGCCAGCAGCTTAGCGGGCAGAAGCTCCTACGAGCAGTACTTC. Protein: CASSLAGRSSYEQYF. J is TRBJ2-7 and V is TRBV7-9; D not resolved. V lost 0 bases and J 0 bases, leaving 9 bases between the germline ends. The CDR3 runs to 15 residues. CDR1 is SEHNR and CDR2 is FQNEAQ in the germline V gene (reference sequence). The variable domain in full, completed from reference TRBV7-9 and TRBJ2-7, reads DTGVSQNPRHKITKRGQNVTFRCDPISEHNRLYWYRQTLGQGPEFLTYFQNEAQLEKSRLLSDRFSAERPKGSFSTLEIQRTEQGDSAMYLCASSLAGRSSYEQYFGPGTRLTVT.

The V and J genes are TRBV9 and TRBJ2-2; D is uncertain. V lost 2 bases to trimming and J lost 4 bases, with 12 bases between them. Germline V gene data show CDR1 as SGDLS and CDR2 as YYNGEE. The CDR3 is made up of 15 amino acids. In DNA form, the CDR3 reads TGTGCCAGCAGCGTTTCGAGTGAGCGCACCGGGGAGCTGTTTTTT. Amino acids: CASSVSSERTGELFF.

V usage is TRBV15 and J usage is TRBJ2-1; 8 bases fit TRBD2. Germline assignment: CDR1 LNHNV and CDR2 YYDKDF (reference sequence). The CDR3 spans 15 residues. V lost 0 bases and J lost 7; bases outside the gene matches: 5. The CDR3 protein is CATSRDRLARNEQFF. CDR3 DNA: TGTGCCACCAGCAGAGACAGACTAGCGCGGAATGAGCAGTTCTTC. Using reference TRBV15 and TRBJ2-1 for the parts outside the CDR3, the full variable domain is DAMVIQNPRYQVTQFGKPVTLSCSQTLNHNVMYWYQQKSSQAPKLLFHYYDKDFNNEADTPDNFQSRRPNTSFCFLDIRSPGLGDTAMYLCATSRDRLARNEQFFGPGTRLTVL.

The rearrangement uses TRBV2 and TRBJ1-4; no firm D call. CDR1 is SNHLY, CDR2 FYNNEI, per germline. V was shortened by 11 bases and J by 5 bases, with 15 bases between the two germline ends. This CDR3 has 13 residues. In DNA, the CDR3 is TGTGCCTCAGCTCGAGGACTCAATGAAAAACTGTTTTTT. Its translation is CASARGLNEKLFF.

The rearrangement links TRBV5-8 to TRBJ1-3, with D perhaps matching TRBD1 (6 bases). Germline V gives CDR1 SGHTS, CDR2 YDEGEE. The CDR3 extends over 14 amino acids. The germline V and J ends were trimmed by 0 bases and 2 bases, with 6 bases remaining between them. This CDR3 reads CASSLGTAGNTIYF. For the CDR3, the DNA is TGTGCCAGCAGCTTGGGGACAGCTGGAAACACCATATATTTT.

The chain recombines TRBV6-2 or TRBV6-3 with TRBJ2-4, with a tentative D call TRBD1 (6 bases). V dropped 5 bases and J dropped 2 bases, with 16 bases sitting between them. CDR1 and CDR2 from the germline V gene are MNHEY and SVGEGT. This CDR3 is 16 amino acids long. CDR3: CASSPPLRGTKNIQYF. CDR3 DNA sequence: TGTGCCAGCAGTCCCCCCCTTAGGGGGACCAAAAACATTCAGTACTTC.

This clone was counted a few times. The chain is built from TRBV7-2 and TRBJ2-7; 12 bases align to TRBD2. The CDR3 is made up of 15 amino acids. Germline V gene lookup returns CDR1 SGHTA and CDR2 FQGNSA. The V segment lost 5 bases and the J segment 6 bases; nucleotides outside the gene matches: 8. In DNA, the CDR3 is TGTGCCAGCAGCGCCAACCCGGGACTAGCGGGCGAGCAGTACTTC. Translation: CASSANPGLAGEQYF.

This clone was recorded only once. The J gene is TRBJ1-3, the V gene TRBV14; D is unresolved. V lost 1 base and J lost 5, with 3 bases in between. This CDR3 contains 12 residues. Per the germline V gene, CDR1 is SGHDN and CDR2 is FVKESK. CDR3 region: CASSQVRNTIYF. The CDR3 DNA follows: TGTGCCAGCAGCCAAGTAAGAAACACCATATATTTT.

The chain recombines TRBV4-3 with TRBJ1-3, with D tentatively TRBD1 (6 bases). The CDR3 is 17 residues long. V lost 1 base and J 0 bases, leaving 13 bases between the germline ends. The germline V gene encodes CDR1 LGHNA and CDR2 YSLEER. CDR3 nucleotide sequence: TGCGCCAGCAGCCAAGCTCAGGGGCCATTCTCTGGAAACACCATATATTTT. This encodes CASSQAQGPFSGNTIYF.

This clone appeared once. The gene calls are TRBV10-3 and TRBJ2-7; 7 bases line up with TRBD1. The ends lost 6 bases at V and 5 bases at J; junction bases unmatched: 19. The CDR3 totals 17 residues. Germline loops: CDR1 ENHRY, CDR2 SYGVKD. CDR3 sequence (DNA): TGTGCCATCAGCCCGGGGACAGTGGGCCGTCTGGGCCACGAGCAGTACTTC. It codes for CAISPGTVGRLGHEQYF.

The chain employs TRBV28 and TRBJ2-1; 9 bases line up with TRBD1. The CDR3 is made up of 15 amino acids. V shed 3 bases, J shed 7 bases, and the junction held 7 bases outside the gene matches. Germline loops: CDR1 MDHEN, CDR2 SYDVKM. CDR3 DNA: TGTGCCAGCAGTTTTGTGGGACAGGGCTGGAATGAGCAGTTCTTC. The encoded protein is CASSFVGQGWNEQFF.

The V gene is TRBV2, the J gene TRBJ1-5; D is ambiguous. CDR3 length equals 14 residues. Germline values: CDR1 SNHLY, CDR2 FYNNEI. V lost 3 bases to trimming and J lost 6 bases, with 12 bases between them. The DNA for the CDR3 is TGTGCCAGCAGTGACGGGTATCCCGGTCAGCCCCAGCATTTT. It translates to CASSDGYPGQPQHF.

The CDR3 DNA sequence: TGTGCCAGCAGCGTAATGGGGGGCTCCTACGAGCAGTACTTC. Amino acids: CASSVMGGSYEQYF. The chain recombines TRBV9 with TRBJ2-7; weak D call: TRBD2 (6 bases). CDR1 and CDR2 from the germline V gene are SGDLS and YYNGEE. V was shortened by 1 base and J by 0 bases, with 8 bases between the two germline ends. The CDR3 is made up of 14 amino acids. Filled out from reference TRBV9 and TRBJ2-7, the complete variable domain reads DSGVTQTPKHLITATGQRVTLRCSPRSGDLSVYWYQQSLDQGLQFLIQYYNGEERAKGNILERFSAQQFPDLHSELNLSSLELGDSALYFCASSVMGGSYEQYFGPGTRLTVT.

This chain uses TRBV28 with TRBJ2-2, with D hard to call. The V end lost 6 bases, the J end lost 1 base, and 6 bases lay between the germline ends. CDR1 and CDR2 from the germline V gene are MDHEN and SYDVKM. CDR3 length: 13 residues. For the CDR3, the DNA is TGTGCCAGCAGGGCAGAGAACACCGGGGAGCTGTTTTTT. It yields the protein CASRAENTGELFF.

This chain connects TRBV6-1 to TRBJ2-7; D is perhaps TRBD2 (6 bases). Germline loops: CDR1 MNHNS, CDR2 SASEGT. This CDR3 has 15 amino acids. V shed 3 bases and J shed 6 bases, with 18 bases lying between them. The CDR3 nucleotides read TGTGCCAGCAGTGAGAATCGCGGGGCCCGGGGCGAGCAGTACTTC. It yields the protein CASSENRGARGEQYF.

As DNA, the CDR3 is TGTGCCAGCAGTGAGGACAGCTATGGCTACACCTTC. It encodes CASSEDSYGYTF. The rearrangement uses TRBV2 and TRBJ1-2; D is possibly TRBD1 (6 bases). The CDR3 runs to 12 residues. Germline CDR1 SNHLY, CDR2 FYNNEI. Trimming pared 3 bases from V and 4 bases from J, leaving 6 bases between.

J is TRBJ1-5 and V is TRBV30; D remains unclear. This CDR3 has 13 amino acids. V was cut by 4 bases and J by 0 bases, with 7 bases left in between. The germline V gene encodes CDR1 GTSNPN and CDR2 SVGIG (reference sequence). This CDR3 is CAWTLSSNQPQHF. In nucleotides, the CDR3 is TGTGCCTGGACTCTGAGTAGCAATCAGCCCCAGCATTTT. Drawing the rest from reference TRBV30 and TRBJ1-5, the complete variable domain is SQTIHQWPATLVQPVGSPLSLECTVEGTSNPNLYWYRQAAGRGLQLLFYSVGIGQISSEVPQNLSASRPQDRQFILSSKKLLLSDSGFYLCAWTLSSNQPQHFGDGTRLSIL.

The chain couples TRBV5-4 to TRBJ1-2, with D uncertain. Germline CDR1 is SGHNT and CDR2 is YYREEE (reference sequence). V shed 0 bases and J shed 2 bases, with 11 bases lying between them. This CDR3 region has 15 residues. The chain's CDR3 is CASSLEVGVNYGYTF. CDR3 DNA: TGTGCCAGCAGCTTGGAAGTCGGGGTAAACTATGGCTACACCTTC.

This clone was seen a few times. CDR3 protein: CASSTVGGKTEAFF. CDR3 coding DNA: TGTGCCAGTAGTACGGTCGGGGGAAAGACTGAAGCTTTCTTT. The V gene is TRBV19, the J gene TRBJ1-1; tentative D call: TRBD1 (5 bases). CDR1 LNHDA and CDR2 SQIVND come from the germline V gene (reference sequence). Trimming shortened V by 4 bases and J by 5 bases, and 14 bases separated the two germline ends. This CDR3 region has 14 residues.

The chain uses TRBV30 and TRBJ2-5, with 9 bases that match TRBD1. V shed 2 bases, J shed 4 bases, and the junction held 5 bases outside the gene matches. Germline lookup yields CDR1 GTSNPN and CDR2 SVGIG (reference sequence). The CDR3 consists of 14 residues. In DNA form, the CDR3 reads TGTGCCTGGAGTTTGGGACAGGGTGTAGAGACCCAGTACTTC. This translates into CAWSLGQGVETQYF.

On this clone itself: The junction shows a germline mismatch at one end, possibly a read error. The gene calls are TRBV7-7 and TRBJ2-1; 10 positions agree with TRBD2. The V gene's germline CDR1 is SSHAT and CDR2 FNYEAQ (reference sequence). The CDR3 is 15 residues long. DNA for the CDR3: TGTGCTAGCAGCTTAGTAGCGGGGGGTTACAATGAGCAGTTCTTC. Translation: CASSLVAGGYNEQFF.

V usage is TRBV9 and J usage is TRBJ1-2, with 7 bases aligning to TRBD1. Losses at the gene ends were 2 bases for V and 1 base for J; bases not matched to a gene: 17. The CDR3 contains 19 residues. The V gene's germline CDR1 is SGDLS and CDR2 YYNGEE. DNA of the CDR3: TGTGCCAGCAGCGTTACGACCGGGACAGACGCCTTCGTTAACTATGGCTACACCTTC. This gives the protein CASSVTTGTDAFVNYGYTF. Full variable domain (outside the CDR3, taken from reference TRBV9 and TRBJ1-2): DSGVTQTPKHLITATGQRVTLRCSPRSGDLSVYWYQQSLDQGLQFLIQYYNGEERAKGNILERFSAQQFPDLHSELNLSSLELGDSALYFCASSVTTGTDAFVNYGYTFGSGTRLTVV.